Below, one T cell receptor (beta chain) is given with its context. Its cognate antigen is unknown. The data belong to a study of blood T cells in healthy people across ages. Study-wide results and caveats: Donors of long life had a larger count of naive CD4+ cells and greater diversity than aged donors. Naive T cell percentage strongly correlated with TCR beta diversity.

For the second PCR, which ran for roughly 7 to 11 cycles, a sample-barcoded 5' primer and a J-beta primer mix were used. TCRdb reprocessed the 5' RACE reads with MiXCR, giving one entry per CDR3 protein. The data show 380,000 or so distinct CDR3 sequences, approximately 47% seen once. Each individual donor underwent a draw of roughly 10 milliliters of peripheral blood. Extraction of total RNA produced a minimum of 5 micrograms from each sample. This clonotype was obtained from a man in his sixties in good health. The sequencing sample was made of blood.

CDR3 nucleotides: TGTGCCAGCAGCTTAGATTTAGGGTTGGGTACGCAGTATTTT. Translation gives CASSLDLGLGTQYF. The V call is TRBV7-2, the J call TRBJ2-3; D gene ambiguous. This CDR3 contains 14 residues. V lost 1 base, J lost 8 bases, and 13 bases lay in between. Per germline, CDR1 SGHTA and CDR2 FQGNSA.